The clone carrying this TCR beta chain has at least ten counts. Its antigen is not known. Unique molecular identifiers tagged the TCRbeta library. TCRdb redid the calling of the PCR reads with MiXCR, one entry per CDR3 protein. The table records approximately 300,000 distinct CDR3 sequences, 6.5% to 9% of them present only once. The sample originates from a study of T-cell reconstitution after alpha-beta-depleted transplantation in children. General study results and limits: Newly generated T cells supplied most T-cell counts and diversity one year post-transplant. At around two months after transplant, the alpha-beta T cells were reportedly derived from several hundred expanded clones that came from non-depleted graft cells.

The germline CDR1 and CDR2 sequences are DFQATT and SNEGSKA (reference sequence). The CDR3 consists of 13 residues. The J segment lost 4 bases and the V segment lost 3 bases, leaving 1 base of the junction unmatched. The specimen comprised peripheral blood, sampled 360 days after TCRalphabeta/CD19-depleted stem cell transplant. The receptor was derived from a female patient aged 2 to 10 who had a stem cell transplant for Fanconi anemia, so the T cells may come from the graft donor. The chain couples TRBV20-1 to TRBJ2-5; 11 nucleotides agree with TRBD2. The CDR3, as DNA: TGCAGTGCTAGGGGACTAGCGGTAGAGACCCAGTACTTC. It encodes CSARGLAVETQYF.